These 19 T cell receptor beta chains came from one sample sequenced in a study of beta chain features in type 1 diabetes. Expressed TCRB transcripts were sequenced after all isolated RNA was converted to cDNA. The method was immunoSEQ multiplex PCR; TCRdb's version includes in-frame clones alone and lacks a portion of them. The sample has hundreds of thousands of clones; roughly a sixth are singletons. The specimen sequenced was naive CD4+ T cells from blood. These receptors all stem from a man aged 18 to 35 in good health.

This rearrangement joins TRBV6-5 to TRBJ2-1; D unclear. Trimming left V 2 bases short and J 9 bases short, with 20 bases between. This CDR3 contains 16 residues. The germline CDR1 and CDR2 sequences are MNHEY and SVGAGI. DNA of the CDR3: TGTGCCAGCAGTTACCGTACACTTTATGTGCGCAGTGAGCAGTTCTTC. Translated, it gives CASSYRTLYVRSEQFF.

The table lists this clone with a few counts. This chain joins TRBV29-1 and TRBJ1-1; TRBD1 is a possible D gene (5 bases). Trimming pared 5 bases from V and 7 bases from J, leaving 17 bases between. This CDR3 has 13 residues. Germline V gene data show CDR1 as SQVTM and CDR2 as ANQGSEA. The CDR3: CSVSPSGAHEAFF. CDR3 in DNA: TGCAGCGTTTCACCTTCCGGGGCGCATGAAGCTTTCTTT.

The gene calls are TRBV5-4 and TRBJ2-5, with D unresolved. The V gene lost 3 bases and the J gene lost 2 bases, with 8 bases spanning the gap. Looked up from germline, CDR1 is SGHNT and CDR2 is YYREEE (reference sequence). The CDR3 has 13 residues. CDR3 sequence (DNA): TGTGCCAGCAGCTCGTTGGCGCAAGAGACCCAGTACTTC. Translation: CASSSLAQETQYF.

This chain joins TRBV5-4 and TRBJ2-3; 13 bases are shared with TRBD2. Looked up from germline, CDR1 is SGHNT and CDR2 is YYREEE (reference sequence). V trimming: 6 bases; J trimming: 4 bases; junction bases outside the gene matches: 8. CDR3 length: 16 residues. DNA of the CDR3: TGTGCCAGCACGACAGGGACTAGCGGGAACTCAGATACGCAGTATTTT. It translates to CASTTGTSGNSDTQYF.

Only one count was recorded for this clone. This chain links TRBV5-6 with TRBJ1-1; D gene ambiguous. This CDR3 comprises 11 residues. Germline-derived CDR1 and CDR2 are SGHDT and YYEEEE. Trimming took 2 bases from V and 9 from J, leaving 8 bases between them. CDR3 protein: CASSFFSQAFF. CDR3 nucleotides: TGTGCCAGCAGCTTTTTTAGCCAAGCTTTCTTT.

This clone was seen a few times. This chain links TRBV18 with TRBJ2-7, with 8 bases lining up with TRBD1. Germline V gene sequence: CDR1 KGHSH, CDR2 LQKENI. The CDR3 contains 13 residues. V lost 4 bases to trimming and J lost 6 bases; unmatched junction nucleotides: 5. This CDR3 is CASSLDRASEQYF. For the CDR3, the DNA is TGTGCCAGCTCACTGGACAGGGCGAGCGAGCAGTACTTC.

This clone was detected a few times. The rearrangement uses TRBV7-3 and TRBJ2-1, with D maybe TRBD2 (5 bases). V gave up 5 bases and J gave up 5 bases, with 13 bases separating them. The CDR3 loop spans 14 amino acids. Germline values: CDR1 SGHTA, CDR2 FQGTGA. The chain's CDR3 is CASSPGAVDNEQFF. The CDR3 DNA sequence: TGTGCCAGCAGCCCAGGAGCGGTCGACAATGAGCAGTTCTTC.

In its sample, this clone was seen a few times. The CDR3 sequence: CASRVGVGELFF. The DNA for the CDR3 is TGTGCCAGCAGGGTAGGCGTCGGGGAGCTGTTTTTT. The chain employs TRBV7-9 and TRBJ2-2; D unclear. CDR1 is SEHNR, CDR2 FQNEAQ, per germline (reference sequence). V lost 6 bases and J lost 7, with 9 bases in between. CDR3 length: 12 residues.

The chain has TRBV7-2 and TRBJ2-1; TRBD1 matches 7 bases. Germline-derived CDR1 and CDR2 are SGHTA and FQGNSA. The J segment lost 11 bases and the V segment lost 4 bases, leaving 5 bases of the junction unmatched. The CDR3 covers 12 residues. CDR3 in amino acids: CASSSPGQQQFF. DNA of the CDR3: TGTGCCAGCAGCTCACCGGGACAGCAGCAGTTCTTC.

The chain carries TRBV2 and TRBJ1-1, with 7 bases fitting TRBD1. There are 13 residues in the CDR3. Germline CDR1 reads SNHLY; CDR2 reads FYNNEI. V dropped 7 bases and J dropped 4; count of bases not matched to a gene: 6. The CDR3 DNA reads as TGTGCCAGCAAAGACAGGGAGGTCACTGAAGCTTTCTTT. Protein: CASKDREVTEAFF.

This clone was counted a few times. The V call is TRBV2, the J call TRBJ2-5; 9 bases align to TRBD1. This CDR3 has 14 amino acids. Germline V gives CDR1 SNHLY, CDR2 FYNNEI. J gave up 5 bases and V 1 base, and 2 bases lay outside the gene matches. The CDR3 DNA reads TGTGCCAGCAGTGAAGACAGGGGGCAGGAGACCCAGTACTTC. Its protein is CASSEDRGQETQYF.

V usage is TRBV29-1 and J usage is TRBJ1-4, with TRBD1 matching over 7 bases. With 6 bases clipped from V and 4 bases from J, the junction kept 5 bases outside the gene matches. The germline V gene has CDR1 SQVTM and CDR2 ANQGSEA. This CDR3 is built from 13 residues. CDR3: CSVRDSINEKLFF. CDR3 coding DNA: TGCAGCGTGCGGGACAGTATTAATGAAAAACTGTTTTTT.

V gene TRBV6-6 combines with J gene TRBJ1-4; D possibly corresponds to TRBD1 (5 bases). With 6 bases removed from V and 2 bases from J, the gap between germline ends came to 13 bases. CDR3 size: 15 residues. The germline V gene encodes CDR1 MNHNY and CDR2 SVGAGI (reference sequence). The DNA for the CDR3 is TGTGCCAGCAGCCGGTGGGCAGGGACTAATGAAAAACTGTTTTTT. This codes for CASSRWAGTNEKLFF.

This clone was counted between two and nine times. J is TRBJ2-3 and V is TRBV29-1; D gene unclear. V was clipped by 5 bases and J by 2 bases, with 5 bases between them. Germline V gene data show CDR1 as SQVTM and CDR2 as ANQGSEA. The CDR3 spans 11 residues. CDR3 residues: CSVSATDTQYF. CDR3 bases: TGCAGCGTTAGCGCCACAGATACGCAGTATTTT.

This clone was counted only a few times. CDR3 nucleotide sequence: TGTGCCAGCAGTTTTCTAGCGGGAGGGGATGAGCAGTTCTTC. Protein sequence: CASSFLAGGDEQFF. This chain connects TRBV27 to TRBJ2-1; 12 nucleotides line up with TRBD2. The germline gives CDR1 MNHEY, CDR2 SMNVEV (reference sequence). J lost 8 bases, V lost 3 bases, and 2 bases had no gene match. The CDR3 runs 14 residues.

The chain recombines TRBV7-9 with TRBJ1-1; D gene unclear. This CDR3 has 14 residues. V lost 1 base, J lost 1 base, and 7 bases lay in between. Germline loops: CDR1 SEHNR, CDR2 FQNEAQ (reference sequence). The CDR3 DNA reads TGTGCCAGCAGCTTAGTAGGCAGGAACACTGAAGCTTTCTTT. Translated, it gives CASSLVGRNTEAFF.

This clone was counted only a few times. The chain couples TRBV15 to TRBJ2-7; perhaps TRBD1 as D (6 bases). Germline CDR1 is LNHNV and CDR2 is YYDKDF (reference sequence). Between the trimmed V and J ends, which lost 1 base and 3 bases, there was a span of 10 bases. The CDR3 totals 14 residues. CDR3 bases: TGTGCCACCAGCAGAGGAGGCAGGGGCTACGAGCAGTACTTC. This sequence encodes CATSRGGRGYEQYF.

Written as DNA, the CDR3 is TGTGCCAGCAGCCCCGGGACAGGCCGGTGGAATGAGCAGTTCTTC. Translation gives CASSPGTGRWNEQFF. The chain combines TRBV9 with TRBJ2-1; TRBD1 matches at 8 bases. CDR1 SGDLS and CDR2 YYNGEE come from the germline V gene. The CDR3 spans 15 residues. V was pared by 4 bases and J by 7 bases, with 10 bases of the junction left unmatched.

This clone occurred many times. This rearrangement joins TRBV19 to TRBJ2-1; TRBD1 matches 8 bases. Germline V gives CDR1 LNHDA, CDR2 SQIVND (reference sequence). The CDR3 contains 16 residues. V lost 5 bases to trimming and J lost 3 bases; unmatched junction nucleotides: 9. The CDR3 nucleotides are TGTGCCAGTAGTGATACTCCGGGACAGGACTACAATGAGCAGTTCTTC. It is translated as CASSDTPGQDYNEQFF.